A selection of T cell receptor beta chains follows, all from one sample in a study of blood T cell repertoires in COVID-19. Libraries were prepared by immunoSEQ multiplex PCR; TCRdb keeps only in-frame clonotypes and omits some of them. This table holds 200,000 to 300,000 clones, 80% to 85% found once. The sample was peripheral blood. These receptors were collected from a man aged 40-55 years with acute or convalescent COVID-19. Both conserved end residues are part of each CDR3. A D gene is named only where the DNA matches it firmly. The listing skips clone size in some rows; elsewhere it reads once, few, many or a size class.

j_gene,abundance,d_gene,v_gene,CDR3nt,CDR3aa
TRBJ2-7,-,TRBD2,TRBV29-1,TGCAGCGTTGAGGGGACTCCGGGGGGCGAGCAGTACTTC,CSVEGTPGGEQYF
TRBJ1-3,-,TRBD1,TRBV19,TGTGCCAGTATCGCGGACAGGACCTTCTCTGGAAACACCATATATTTT,CASIADRTFSGNTIYF
TRBJ1-4,-,-,TRBV2,TGTGCCAGCAGCCGGGAACAGAGCTCTAATGAAAAACTGTTTTTT,CASSREQSSNEKLFF
TRBJ1-5,-,-,TRBV3-1/TRBV3-2,TGTGCCAGCAGCCAAGACTCCCAGGGCCACCAGCCCCAGCATTTT,CASSQDSQGHQPQHF
TRBJ1-6,-,TRBD1,TRBV7-2,TGTGCCAGCAGCCCGACCAGACAGGGAGAGTCACCCCTCCACTTT,CASSPTRQGESPLHF
TRBJ1-1,-,-,TRBV7-9,TGTGCCAGCAGCATACAGAACACTGAAGCTTTCTTT,CASSIQNTEAFF
TRBJ2-1,-,TRBD2,TRBV9,TGTGCCAGCAGCGTAGATTCCCGGGCCCTAGCGGGAGCCAATAATGAGCAGTTCTTC,CASSVDSRALAGANNEQFF
TRBJ2-5,-,-,TRBV19,TGTGCCACCGGCGGGTTCAGGGAGACCCAGTACTTC,CATGGFRETQYF
TRBJ1-6,once,-,TRBV6-2/TRBV6-3,TGTGCCAGCAGTTACTCACGCGACGGATGGAGTTCACCCCTCCACTTT,CASSYSRDGWSSPLHF
TRBJ1-2,-,-,TRBV5-1,TGCGCCAGCACCCCGGACAGTTATTATGGCTACACCTTC,CASTPDSYYGYTF
TRBJ1-4,-,-,TRBV25-1,TGTGCCAGCAGTGCCGCCCGCGGCAGAACTAATGAAAAACTGTTTTTT,CASSAARGRTNEKLFF
TRBJ2-7,-,TRBD1,TRBV7-2,TGTGCCAGCAGCCCCGGGACAGGGCTCTTGTACGAGCAGTACTTC,CASSPGTGLLYEQYF